These 15 T cell receptor beta chains share one sample of origin, sequenced in a study of blood T cell repertoires in COVID-19. Repertoires were generated with immunoSEQ multiplex PCR, while TCRdb's copy carries only in-frame clones and drops some. Of tens of thousands of clones listed, approximately 86% are singletons. The sample comprised peripheral blood. The source of these receptors is a man aged 55 to 70 with acute or convalescent COVID-19.

In this sample, this clone turned up a few times. The rearrangement links TRBV11-2 to TRBJ2-7, with D uncertain. Trimming removed 2 bases at V and 3 bases at J, with 8 bases between. CDR1 is SGHAT and CDR2 is FQNNGV in the germline V gene. The CDR3 runs 13 residues. The CDR3 loop reads CASSLSGGYEQYF. In DNA form, the CDR3 reads TGTGCCAGCAGCTTAAGTGGCGGCTACGAGCAGTACTTC.

In DNA, the CDR3 is TGTGCCAGCAGCTTAGCAGGGGGCCTCACTGAAGCTTTCTTT. It specifies CASSLAGGLTEAFF. V usage is TRBV7-9 and J usage is TRBJ1-1; 7 positions match TRBD1. Germline loops: CDR1 SEHNR, CDR2 FQNEAQ (reference sequence). V lost 0 bases and J lost 4; bases outside the gene matches: 2. This CDR3 has 14 residues.

The rearrangement joins TRBV5-5 to TRBJ1-5, with a tentative D call TRBD1 (5 bases). There are 14 residues in the CDR3. Deletions cut 2 bases from V and 4 bases from J, with 10 bases between. Germline lookup yields CDR1 SGHKS and CDR2 YYEKEE (reference sequence). The DNA of the CDR3 is TGTGCCAGCAGCTTTGACAGCCTGAATCAGCCCCAGCATTTT. Protein sequence: CASSFDSLNQPQHF.

CDR3 in amino acids: CATSEGQGLDTQYF. CDR3 sequence (DNA): TGTGCCACCAGTGAAGGACAGGGGCTAGATACGCAGTATTTT. V gene TRBV24-1 combines with J gene TRBJ2-3; 9 nucleotides match TRBD1. V gave up 4 bases and J gave up 5 bases; unmatched junction bases: 3. The germline gives CDR1 KGHDR, CDR2 SFDVKD. There are 14 residues in the CDR3.

This clone was observed a handful of times. The rearrangement joins TRBV20-1 to TRBJ1-6, with D perhaps TRBD1 (5 bases). There are 15 residues in the CDR3. Between the trimmed V and J ends, which lost 3 bases and 9 bases, there was a span of 18 bases. The germline CDR1 and CDR2 sequences are DFQATT and SNEGSKA (reference sequence). CDR3 nucleotide sequence: TGCAGTGCTAGTGGAGATGTGGGGGGGGGTTCACCCCTCCACTTT. Encoded protein: CSASGDVGGGSPLHF.

A few counts support this clone. The CDR3 bases are TGTGCCAGTAGTTTCGCGGGGGCTGGAAACACTGAAGCTTTCTTT. Amino acid sequence: CASSFAGAGNTEAFF. This chain links TRBV19 with TRBJ1-1; perhaps TRBD1 as D (6 bases). There are 15 residues in the CDR3. V lost 5 bases to trimming and J lost 2 bases, with 15 bases between them. The germline V gene encodes CDR1 LNHDA and CDR2 SQIVND (reference sequence).

This clone was counted between two and nine times. This chain uses TRBV11-2 with TRBJ1-1, with D tentatively TRBD1 (6 bases). The CDR3 consists of 15 residues. Germline CDR1 and CDR2: SGHAT and FQNNGV. V lost 5 bases and J 0 bases, leaving 13 bases between the germline ends. The CDR3 loop is CASSVQTGMNTEAFF. The CDR3 DNA is TGTGCCAGCAGCGTCCAGACAGGAATGAACACTGAAGCTTTCTTT.

This clone has just a few counts. At the DNA level, this CDR3 is encoded by other sequences in the same sample as well. The chain joins TRBV7-8 to TRBJ1-1, with D possibly being TRBD1 (6 bases). Germline CDR1 and CDR2: SGHVS and FQNEAQ. V was pared by 6 bases and J by 6 bases, with 11 bases between. The CDR3 runs to 12 residues. The CDR3 coding sequence is TGTGCCAGCAGAGGGGGGGGCGCTGAAGCTTTCTTT. Translating gives CASRGGGAEAFF.

For the CDR3, the DNA is TGTGCCAGCAGCATTGGACTAGCGGGATACAATGAGCAGTTCTTC. Protein: CASSIGLAGYNEQFF. V is TRBV7-9 and J is TRBJ2-1; the match to TRBD2 covers 12 bases. J gave up 4 bases and V 5 bases, and 3 bases lay outside the gene matches. This CDR3 is built from 15 residues. From germline, CDR1 is SEHNR and CDR2 FQNEAQ (reference sequence). The variable domain in full, completed from reference TRBV7-9 and TRBJ2-1, reads DTGVSQNPRHKITKRGQNVTFRCDPISEHNRLYWYRQTLGQGPEFLTYFQNEAQLEKSRLLSDRFSAERPKGSFSTLEIQRTEQGDSAMYLCASSIGLAGYNEQFFGPGTRLTVL.

The chain carries TRBV5-1 and TRBJ2-3; D is perhaps TRBD2 (5 bases). The germline gives CDR1 SGHRS, CDR2 YFSETQ. Trimming pared 4 bases from V and 4 bases from J, leaving 16 bases between. CDR3 length: 15 amino acids. DNA of the CDR3: TGCGCCAGCAGCACGGTTCGGGGTAGGGCAGATACGCAGTATTTT. It yields the protein CASSTVRGRADTQYF.

The V and J genes are TRBV30 and TRBJ1-2, with D maybe TRBD1 (5 bases). Trimming removed 0 bases from V and 2 bases from J, with 10 bases in between. From germline, CDR1 is GTSNPN and CDR2 SVGIG (reference sequence). There are 14 residues in the CDR3. CDR3 residues: CAWSVSGANYGYTF. As DNA, the CDR3 is TGTGCCTGGAGTGTATCTGGGGCCAACTATGGCTACACCTTC.

This clone has a single count. V gene TRBV5-1 combines with J gene TRBJ1-1; tentatively, D is TRBD1 (5 bases). The ends were cut back, 0 bases at V and 4 bases at J, with 10 bases in the middle. The germline CDR1 and CDR2 sequences are SGHRS and YFSETQ. The length of the CDR3 is 14 residues. As DNA, the CDR3 is TGCGCCAGCAGCTTGGGGGGCATAAGCACTGAAGCTTTCTTT. This translates into CASSLGGISTEAFF.

The chain combines TRBV11-2 with TRBJ1-1; D perhaps matches TRBD1 (5 bases). This CDR3 has 14 amino acids. V was clipped by 2 bases and J by 4 bases, with 11 bases between them. Germline V CDR1 and CDR2: SGHAT, FQNNGV. The CDR3 DNA reads as TGTGCCAGCAGCTTATACTTGGGGCTCACTGAAGCTTTCTTT. It yields the protein CASSLYLGLTEAFF.

This chain connects TRBV10-1 to TRBJ2-5; 8 nucleotides align to TRBD2. The germline V gene encodes CDR1 WNHNN and CDR2 SYGVQD (reference sequence). The CDR3 covers 14 residues. V shed 0 bases, J shed 5 bases, and the junction held 2 bases outside the gene matches. Here the CDR3 reads CASSESRGAETQYF. The CDR3 nucleotides are TGCGCCAGCAGTGAGTCGCGGGGGGCTGAGACCCAGTACTTC.

The chain uses TRBV10-2 and TRBJ2-5; D might be TRBD1 (6 bases). Trimming pared 6 bases from V and 8 bases from J, leaving 10 bases between. Per the germline V gene, CDR1 is WSHSY and CDR2 is SAAADI. CDR3 length: 11 amino acids. The CDR3 reads CASSQGQTQYF. The CDR3 DNA reads as TGCGCCAGCAGCCAGGGACAAACCCAGTACTTC.